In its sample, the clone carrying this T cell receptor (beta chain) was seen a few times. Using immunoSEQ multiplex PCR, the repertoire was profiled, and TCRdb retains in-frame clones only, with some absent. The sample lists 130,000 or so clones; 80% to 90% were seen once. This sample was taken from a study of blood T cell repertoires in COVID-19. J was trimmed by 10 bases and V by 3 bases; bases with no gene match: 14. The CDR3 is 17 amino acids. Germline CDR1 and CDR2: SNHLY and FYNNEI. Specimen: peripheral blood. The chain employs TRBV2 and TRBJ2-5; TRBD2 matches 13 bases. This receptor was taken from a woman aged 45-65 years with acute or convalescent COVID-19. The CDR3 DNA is TGTGCCAGCAGTGAGCCCCAGGGGACTAGCGGGGCGGATGGCCAGTACTTC. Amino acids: CASSEPQGTSGADGQYF.